This T cell receptor (beta chain) was sequenced in a study of T cells in Graves' hyperthyroidism and ophthalmopathy. Using RNA transcripts as the source, TCR beta CDR3 regions were amplified. The primer set for the first-round RT-PCR of the TCR CDR3 was HTBI. TCRdb re-analysed the multiplex PCR reads in MiXCR, keeping a single row per CDR3 protein. The sample contains around 700,000 distinct CDR3 sequences, around 20% of which appear only once. This clonotype originated in a woman between 45 and 65 years old with Graves' hyperthyroidism that later progressed to Graves' ophthalmopathy. Material for sequencing was blood.

In nucleotides, the CDR3 is TGTGCCAGCAGCGTAGATGGCCAGAGCTCCTATAATTCACCCCTCCACTTT. Its protein is CASSVDGQSSYNSPLHF. This sequence joins TRBV9 and TRBJ1-6; unclear D gene. There are 17 residues in the CDR3. Germline values: CDR1 SGDLS, CDR2 YYNGEE. V was clipped by 0 bases and J by 0 bases, with 10 bases between them.